This T cell receptor (beta chain) stems from a study of cytomegalovirus exposure and HLA in healthy donors. In the study overall: Both the 120 or so validation repertoires and the roughly 640 first-cohort repertoires used the same platform, as reported by a later analysis. Study-level points and caveats: Specific recognition of CMV antigens was confirmed in vitro for a few chains (all CMV-associated). The majority of TCR sequences were rare, yet some public TCRs appeared in many donors.

Some clones are missing from TCRdb's copy, which holds only in-frame ones; the method was immunoSEQ multiplex PCR. The repertoire holds 70,000 to 95,000 clones, with 93% as singletons. CDR1 is MNHEY, CDR2 SMNVEV, per germline (reference sequence). The CDR3 is 14 residues long. Between the trimmed V and J ends, which lost 5 bases and 3 bases, there was a span of 13 bases. Details on this clone: Its antigen remains unidentified.

The TCR originated in a woman aged 25 to 39 in good health and CMV-seronegative. Sequencing used PBMCs. The V and J genes are TRBV27 and TRBJ1-2; TRBD1 might be the D (5 bases). The CDR3 is CASSMGGDDYGYTF. The CDR3 DNA reads as TGTGCCAGCAGTATGGGGGGGGATGACTATGGCTACACCTTC.